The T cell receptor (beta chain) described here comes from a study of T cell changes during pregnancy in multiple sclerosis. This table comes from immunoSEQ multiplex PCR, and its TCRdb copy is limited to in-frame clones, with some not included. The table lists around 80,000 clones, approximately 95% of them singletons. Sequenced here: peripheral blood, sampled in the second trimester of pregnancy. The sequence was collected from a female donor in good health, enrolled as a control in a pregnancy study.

CDR3: CASSESFLAGGPEQFF. CDR3 bases: TGTGCCAGCAGTGAAAGTTTCCTAGCGGGAGGACCTGAGCAGTTCTTC. The V gene is TRBV6-1, the J gene TRBJ2-1; 11 nucleotides align to TRBD2. CDR1 MNHNS and CDR2 SASEGT come from the germline V gene. The trim removed 2 bases at V and 9 bases at J, leaving 9 bases unmatched. This CDR3 has 16 amino acids.